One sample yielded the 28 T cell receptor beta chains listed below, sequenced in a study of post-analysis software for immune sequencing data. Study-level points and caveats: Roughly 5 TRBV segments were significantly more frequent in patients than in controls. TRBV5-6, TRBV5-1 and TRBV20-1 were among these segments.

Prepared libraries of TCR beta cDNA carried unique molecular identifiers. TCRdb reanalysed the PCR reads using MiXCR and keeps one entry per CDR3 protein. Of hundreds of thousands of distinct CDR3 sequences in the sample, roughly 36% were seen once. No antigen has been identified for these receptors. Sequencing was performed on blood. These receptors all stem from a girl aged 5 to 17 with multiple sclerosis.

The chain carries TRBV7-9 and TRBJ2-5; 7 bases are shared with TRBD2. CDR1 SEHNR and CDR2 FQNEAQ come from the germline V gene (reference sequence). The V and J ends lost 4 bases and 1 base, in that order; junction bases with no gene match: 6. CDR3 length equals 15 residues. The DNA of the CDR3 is TGTGCCAGCAGCTCCATAGCGGGCTCCCAAGAGACCCAGTACTTC. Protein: CASSSIAGSQETQYF.

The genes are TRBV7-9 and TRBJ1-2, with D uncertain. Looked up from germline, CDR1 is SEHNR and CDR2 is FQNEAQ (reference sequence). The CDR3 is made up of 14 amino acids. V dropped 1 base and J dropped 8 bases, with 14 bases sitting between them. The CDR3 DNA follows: TGTGCCAGCAGCTTAGAGCGTCGACTGGAGGGCTACACCTTC. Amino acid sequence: CASSLERRLEGYTF.

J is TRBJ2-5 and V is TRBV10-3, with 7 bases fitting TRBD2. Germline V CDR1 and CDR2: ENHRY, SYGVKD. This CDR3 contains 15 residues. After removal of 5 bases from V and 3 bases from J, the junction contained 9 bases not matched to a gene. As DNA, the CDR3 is TGTGCCATCAGTCAGCGGGGTACAGGCAAAGAGACCCAGTACTTC. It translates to CAISQRGTGKETQYF.

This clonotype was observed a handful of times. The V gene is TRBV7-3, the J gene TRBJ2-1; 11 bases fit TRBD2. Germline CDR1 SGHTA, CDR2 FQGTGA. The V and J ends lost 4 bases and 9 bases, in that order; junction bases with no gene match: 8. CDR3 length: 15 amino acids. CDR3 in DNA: TGTGCCAGCAGCTCCTTTAGCGGGGGGGCGGCTGAGCAGTTCTTC. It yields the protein CASSSFSGGAAEQFF.

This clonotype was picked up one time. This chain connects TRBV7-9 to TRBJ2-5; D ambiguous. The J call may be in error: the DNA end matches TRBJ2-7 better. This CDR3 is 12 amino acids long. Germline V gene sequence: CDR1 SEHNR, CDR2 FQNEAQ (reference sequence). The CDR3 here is CASSLWSYEQYF. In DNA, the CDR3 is TGTGCCAGTAGCCTTTGGAGCTACGAGCAGTACTTC.

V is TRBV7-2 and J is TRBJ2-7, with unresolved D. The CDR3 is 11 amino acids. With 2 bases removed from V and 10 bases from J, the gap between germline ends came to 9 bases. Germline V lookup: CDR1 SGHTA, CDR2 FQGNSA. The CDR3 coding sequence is TGTGCCAGCAGCTTAACAGAGATCCAGTACTTC. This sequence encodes CASSLTEIQYF.

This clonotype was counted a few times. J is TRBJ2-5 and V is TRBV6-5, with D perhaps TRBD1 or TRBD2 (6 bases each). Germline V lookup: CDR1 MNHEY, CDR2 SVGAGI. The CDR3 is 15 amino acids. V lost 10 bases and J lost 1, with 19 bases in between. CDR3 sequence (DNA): TGTGCCACCCGTCGACTAGGGGGTTCCCAAGAGACCCAGTACTTC. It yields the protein CATRRLGGSQETQYF.

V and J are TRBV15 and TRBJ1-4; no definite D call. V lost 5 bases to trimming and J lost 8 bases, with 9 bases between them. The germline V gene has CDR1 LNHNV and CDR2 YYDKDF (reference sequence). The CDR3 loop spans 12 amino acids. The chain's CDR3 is CATSLEGEKLFF. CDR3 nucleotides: TGTGCCACCAGCCTGGAGGGAGAAAAACTGTTTTTT. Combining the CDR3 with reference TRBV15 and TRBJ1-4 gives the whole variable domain DAMVIQNPRYQVTQFGKPVTLSCSQTLNHNVMYWYQQKSSQAPKLLFHYYDKDFNNEADTPDNFQSRRPNTSFCFLDIRSPGLGDTAMYLCATSLEGEKLFFGSGTQLSVL.

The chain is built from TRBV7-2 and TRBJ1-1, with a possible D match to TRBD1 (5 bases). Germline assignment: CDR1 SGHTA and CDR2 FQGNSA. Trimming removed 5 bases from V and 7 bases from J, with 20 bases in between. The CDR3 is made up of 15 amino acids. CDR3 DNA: TGTGCCAGCAGCGAGGATTTGGGGCCGAACTATGAAGCTTTCTTT. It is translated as CASSEDLGPNYEAFF.

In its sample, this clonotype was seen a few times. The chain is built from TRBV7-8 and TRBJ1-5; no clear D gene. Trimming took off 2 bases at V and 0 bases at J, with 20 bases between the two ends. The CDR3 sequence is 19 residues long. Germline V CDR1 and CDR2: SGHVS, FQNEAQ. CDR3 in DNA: TGTGCCAGCAGCTTATGGGCCGAGACAACTAAATATAGCAATCAGCCCCAGCATTTT. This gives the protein CASSLWAETTKYSNQPQHF.

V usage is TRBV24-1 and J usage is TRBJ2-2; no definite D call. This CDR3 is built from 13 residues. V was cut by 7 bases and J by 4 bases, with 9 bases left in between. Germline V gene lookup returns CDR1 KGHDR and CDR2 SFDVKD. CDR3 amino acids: CATRAHGTGELFF. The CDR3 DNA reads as TGTGCCACCAGGGCCCACGGCACCGGGGAGCTGTTTTTT.

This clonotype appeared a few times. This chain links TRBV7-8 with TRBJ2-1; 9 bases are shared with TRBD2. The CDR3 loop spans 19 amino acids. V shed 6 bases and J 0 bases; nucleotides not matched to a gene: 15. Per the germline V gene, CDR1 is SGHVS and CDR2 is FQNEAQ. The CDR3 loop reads CASSPSQAGGSSSYNEQFF. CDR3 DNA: TGTGCCAGCAGTCCCAGCCAAGCGGGGGGTTCGAGCTCCTACAATGAGCAGTTCTTC.

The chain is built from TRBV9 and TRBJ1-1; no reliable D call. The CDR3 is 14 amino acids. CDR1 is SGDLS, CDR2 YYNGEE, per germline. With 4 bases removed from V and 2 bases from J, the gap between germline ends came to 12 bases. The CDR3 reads CASSPRPPNTEAFF. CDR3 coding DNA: TGTGCCAGCAGCCCCCGCCCGCCCAACACTGAAGCTTTCTTT.

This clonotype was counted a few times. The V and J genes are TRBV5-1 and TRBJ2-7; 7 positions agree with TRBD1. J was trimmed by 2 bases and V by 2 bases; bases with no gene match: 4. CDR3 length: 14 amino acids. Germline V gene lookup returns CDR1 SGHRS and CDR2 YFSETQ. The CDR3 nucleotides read TGCGCCAGCAGCTTTGGGGACAGACCCTACGAGCAGTACTTC. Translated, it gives CASSFGDRPYEQYF.

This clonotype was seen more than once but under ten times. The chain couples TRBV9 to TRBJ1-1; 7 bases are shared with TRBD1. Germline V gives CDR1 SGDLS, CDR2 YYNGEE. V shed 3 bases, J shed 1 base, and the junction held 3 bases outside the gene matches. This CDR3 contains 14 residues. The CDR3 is CASSGQGRNTEAFF. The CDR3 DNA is TGTGCCAGCAGCGGACAGGGACGGAACACTGAAGCTTTCTTT.

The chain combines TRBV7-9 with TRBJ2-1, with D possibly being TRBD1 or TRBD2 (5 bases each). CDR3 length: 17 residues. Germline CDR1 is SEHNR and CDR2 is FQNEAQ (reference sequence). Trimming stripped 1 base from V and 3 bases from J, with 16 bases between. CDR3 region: CASSLEEGAGGYNEQFF. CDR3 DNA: TGTGCCAGCAGCTTAGAGGAAGGGGCGGGCGGCTACAATGAGCAGTTCTTC.

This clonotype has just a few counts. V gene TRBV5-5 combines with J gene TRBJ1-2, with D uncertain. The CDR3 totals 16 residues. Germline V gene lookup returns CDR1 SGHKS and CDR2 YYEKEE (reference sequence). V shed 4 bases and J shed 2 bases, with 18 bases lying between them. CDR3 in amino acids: CASSLGLDHLNYGYTF. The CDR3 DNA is TGTGCCAGCAGCCTTGGATTGGACCACCTAAACTATGGCTACACCTTC.

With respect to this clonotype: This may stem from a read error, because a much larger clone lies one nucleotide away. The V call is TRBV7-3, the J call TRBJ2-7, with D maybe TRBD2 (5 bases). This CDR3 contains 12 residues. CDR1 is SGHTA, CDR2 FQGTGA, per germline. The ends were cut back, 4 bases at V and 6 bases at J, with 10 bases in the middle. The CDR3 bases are TGTGCCAGCAGCTGGCCCCGGGGCGAGCAGTACTTC. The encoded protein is CASSWPRGEQYF. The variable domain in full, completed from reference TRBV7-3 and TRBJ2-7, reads GAGVSQTPSNKVTEKGKYVELRCDPISGHTALYWYRQSLGQGPEFLIYFQGTGAADDSGLPNDRFFAVRPEGSVSTLKIQRTERGDSAVYLCASSWPRGEQYFGPGTRLTVT.

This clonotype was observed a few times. The CDR3 reads CASSLGGFSTDTQYF. DNA for the CDR3: TGTGCCAGCTCCCTGGGGGGGTTTAGCACAGATACGCAGTATTTT. The gene calls are TRBV12-3 or TRBV12-4 and TRBJ2-3; 7 bases line up with TRBD2. V shed 8 bases and J 0 bases; nucleotides not matched to a gene: 8. The CDR3 has 15 amino acids.

CDR3 region: CASHPLQVGNQPQHF. The CDR3 DNA reads as TGTGCCAGCCATCCCTTACAGGTTGGCAATCAGCCCCAGCATTTT. The rearrangement links TRBV6-6 to TRBJ1-5; a weak D match, TRBD1 (5 bases). Trimming pared 8 bases from V and 2 bases from J, leaving 16 bases between. From germline, CDR1 is MNHNY and CDR2 SVGAGI (reference sequence). This CDR3 spans 15 amino acids.

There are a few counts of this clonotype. The CDR3 sequence is CASSPGTNSQPQHF. In nucleotides, the CDR3 is TGCGCCAGCAGCCCCGGGACAAACTCTCAGCCCCAGCATTTT. The chain joins TRBV5-1 to TRBJ1-5; TRBD1 is a possible D gene (6 bases). The CDR3 has 14 amino acids. V was trimmed by 4 bases and J by 6 bases, leaving 14 bases between them. Germline V CDR1 and CDR2: SGHRS, YFSETQ.

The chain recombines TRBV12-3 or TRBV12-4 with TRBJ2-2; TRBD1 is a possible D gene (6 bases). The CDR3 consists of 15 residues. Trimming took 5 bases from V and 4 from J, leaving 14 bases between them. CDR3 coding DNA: TGTGCCAGCAGTCCGCAGGGGAAGGTCACCGGGGAGCTGTTTTTT. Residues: CASSPQGKVTGELFF.

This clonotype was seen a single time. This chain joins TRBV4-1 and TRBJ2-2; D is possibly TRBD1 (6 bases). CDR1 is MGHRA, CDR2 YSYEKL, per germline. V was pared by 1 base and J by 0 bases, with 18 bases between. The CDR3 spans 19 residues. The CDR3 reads CASSQANAERQANTGELFF. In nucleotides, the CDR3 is TGCGCCAGCAGCCAAGCAAACGCCGAGAGACAGGCGAACACCGGGGAGCTGTTTTTT.

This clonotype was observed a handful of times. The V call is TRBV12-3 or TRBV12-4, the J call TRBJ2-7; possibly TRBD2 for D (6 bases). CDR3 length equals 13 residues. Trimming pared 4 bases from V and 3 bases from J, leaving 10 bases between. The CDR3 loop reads CASSWGENYEQYF. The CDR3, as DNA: TGTGCCAGCAGTTGGGGGGAGAACTACGAGCAGTACTTC.

Written as DNA, the CDR3 is TGCAGTGCTTACTCTAGCGGCCATAGCACAGATACGCAGTATTTT. Translated, it gives CSAYSSGHSTDTQYF. The rearrangement uses TRBV20-1 and TRBJ2-3, with 7 bases matching TRBD2. With V trimmed by 5 bases and J by 0 bases, 8 bases remained unmatched. CDR3 length: 15 residues. CDR1 is DFQATT, CDR2 SNEGSKA, per germline (reference sequence).

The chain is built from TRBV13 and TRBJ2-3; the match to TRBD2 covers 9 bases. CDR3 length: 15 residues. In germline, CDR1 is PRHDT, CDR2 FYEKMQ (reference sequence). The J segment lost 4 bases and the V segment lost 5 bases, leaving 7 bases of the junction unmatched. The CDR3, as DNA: TGTGCCAGCAGCCTCAGCGGGGGGTGGGCAGATACGCAGTATTTT. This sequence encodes CASSLSGGWADTQYF.

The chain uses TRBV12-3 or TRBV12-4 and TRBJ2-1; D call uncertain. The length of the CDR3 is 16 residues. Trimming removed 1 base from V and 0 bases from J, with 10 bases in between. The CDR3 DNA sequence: TGTGCCAGCAGTTTAGGTATCCCGAGCTCCTACAATGAGCAGTTCTTC. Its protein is CASSLGIPSSYNEQFF.

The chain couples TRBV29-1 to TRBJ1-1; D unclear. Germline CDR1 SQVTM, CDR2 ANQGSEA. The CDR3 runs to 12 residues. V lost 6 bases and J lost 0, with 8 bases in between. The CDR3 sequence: CSVRRLNTEAFF. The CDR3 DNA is TGCAGCGTGAGACGGTTGAACACTGAAGCTTTCTTT.